Each of the 28 T cell receptor beta chains below was sequenced from the same sample in a study of OX40 agonist ivuxolimab in advanced cancers. Libraries were prepared by immunoSEQ multiplex PCR; TCRdb keeps only in-frame clonotypes and omits some of them. The sample includes tens of thousands of clones, more than 80% of them seen just once. The input for sequencing was CD4+ or CD8+ T cells sorted from blood, taken in a trial of the OX40 agonist ivuxolimab. These receptors originate from an adult with an advanced solid tumor such as melanoma, head and neck, liver or kidney cancer.

The chain uses TRBV27 and TRBJ2-1; D possibly corresponds to TRBD2 (5 bases). Trimming cost V 1 base and J 2 bases, with 15 bases left between them. The CDR3 totals 17 residues. Germline V gene lookup returns CDR1 MNHEY and CDR2 SMNVEV (reference sequence). The CDR3 coding sequence is TGTGCCAGCAGTTTATATCCGGGCGGGCTCCCCTACAATGAGCAGTTCTTC. Its translation: CASSLYPGGLPYNEQFF.

The J gene is TRBJ1-2, the V gene TRBV28, with TRBD1 matching over 9 bases. Germline V CDR1 and CDR2: MDHEN, SYDVKM. The ends lost 5 bases at V and 5 bases at J; junction bases unmatched: 12. There are 16 residues in the CDR3. CDR3 sequence: CASSPSTGGGIYGYTF. Here the CDR3 DNA reads TGTGCCAGCAGTCCCTCAACAGGGGGCGGTATTTATGGCTACACCTTC.

The chain couples TRBV4-1 to TRBJ1-6; D ambiguous. This CDR3 spans 15 amino acids. With 0 bases removed from V and 6 bases from J, the gap between germline ends came to 9 bases. Germline loops: CDR1 MGHRA, CDR2 YSYEKL. The DNA for the CDR3 is TGCGCCAGCAGCCAAGATCGAGGGTTTAATTCACCCCTCCACTTT. Translated: CASSQDRGFNSPLHF.

V is TRBV6-4 and J is TRBJ1-5; 8 bases line up with TRBD1. CDR1 is MRHNA, CDR2 SNTAGT, per germline. This CDR3 is 14 amino acids long. After removal of 6 bases from V and 6 bases from J, the junction contained 7 bases not matched to a gene. As DNA, the CDR3 is TGTGCCAGCAGCCCTCAGGGGGCAGGTCAGCCCCAGCATTTT. Translating gives CASSPQGAGQPQHF.

V and J are TRBV5-3 and TRBJ1-5, with 10 bases aligning to TRBD1. TRBV5-3 is assigned to the ORF class and has an uncertain function. Trimming cost V 1 base and J 6 bases; bases outside gene matches: 4. The CDR3 is 15 residues long. DNA of the CDR3: TGTGCCAGAAGCTTGATTCGACAGGGGGCTCAGCCCCAGCATTTT. Encoded protein: CARSLIRQGAQPQHF.

V is TRBV11-2 and J is TRBJ1-1; 8 positions match TRBD1. The CDR3 length is 13 residues. Germline CDR1 and CDR2: SGHAT and FQNNGV. V shed 3 bases, J shed 11 bases, and the junction held 8 bases outside the gene matches. DNA for the CDR3: TGTGCCAGCAGCTTGGGGCAGGGGGCCGGGGCTTTCTTT. This sequence encodes CASSLGQGAGAFF.

The J gene is TRBJ1-5, the V gene TRBV7-8; 7 bases line up with TRBD1. Germline-derived CDR1 and CDR2 are SGHVS and FQNEAQ. The CDR3 sequence is 15 residues long. J lost 7 bases, V lost 3 bases, and 9 bases had no gene match. The CDR3 DNA reads as TGTGCCAGCAGCTTGACCAGGGGGAAAGGGCAGCCCCAGCATTTT. Its translation: CASSLTRGKGQPQHF.

This chain links TRBV6-1 with TRBJ1-2; the match to TRBD1 covers 7 bases. This CDR3 has 13 residues. Trimming cost V 2 bases and J 6 bases; bases outside gene matches: 3. CDR1 and CDR2 (germline): MNHNS, SASEGT. This CDR3 is CASSEMTGNGYTF. DNA for the CDR3: TGTGCCAGCAGTGAAATGACAGGGAATGGCTACACCTTC.

The rearrangement uses TRBV18 and TRBJ2-2, with 14 bases matching TRBD2. This CDR3 has 18 amino acids. Germline-derived CDR1 and CDR2 are KGHSH and LQKENI. V shed 6 bases, J shed 4 bases, and the junction held 10 bases outside the gene matches. This CDR3 is CASSQGLAGGSVTGELFF. CDR3 coding DNA: TGTGCCAGCTCCCAAGGACTAGCGGGAGGCTCGGTCACCGGGGAGCTGTTTTTT.

This sequence joins TRBV12-5 and TRBJ2-1, with TRBD2 matching over 11 bases. V lost 5 bases, J lost 4 bases, and 4 bases stayed unmatched. Germline values: CDR1 LGHNT, CDR2 FRNRAP. This CDR3 is built from 15 residues. CDR3 region: CASGPSSGGYNEQFF. DNA of the CDR3: TGTGCTAGTGGTCCTTCTAGCGGGGGGTACAATGAGCAGTTCTTC.

The chain couples TRBV28 to TRBJ1-2; D possibly corresponds to TRBD1 (5 bases). The CDR3 loop spans 15 amino acids. V was trimmed by 3 bases and J by 5 bases, leaving 16 bases between them. Germline V gives CDR1 MDHEN, CDR2 SYDVKM. The CDR3 DNA sequence: TGTGCCAGCAGTTTTCGCACGACTGGGGGATATGGCTACACCTTC. The encoded protein is CASSFRTTGGYGYTF.

Regarding this clone: The same CDR3 also results from other DNA sequences found in this sample. This chain links TRBV6-1 with TRBJ1-6, with 7 nucleotides matching TRBD1. CDR1 is MNHNS and CDR2 is SASEGT in the germline V gene. Trimming at V came to 4 bases and at J to 5 bases, leaving 2 bases not matched to a gene. This CDR3 contains 14 residues. For the CDR3, the DNA is TGTGCCAGCAGTGGGGGGACAGATAATTCACCCCTCCACTTT. This encodes CASSGGTDNSPLHF.

The V gene is TRBV6-1, the J gene TRBJ2-5; D is perhaps TRBD2 (5 bases). The CDR3 extends over 15 amino acids. V was cut by 2 bases and J by 3 bases, with 13 bases left in between. Germline assignment: CDR1 MNHNS and CDR2 SASEGT. CDR3 sequence: CASSERVGREETQYF. The CDR3, as DNA: TGTGCCAGCAGTGAACGGGTAGGGCGGGAAGAGACCCAGTACTTC.

This chain joins TRBV15 and TRBJ2-1; 12 positions match TRBD1. The CDR3 runs 15 residues. V lost 3 bases and J lost 6; bases outside the gene matches: 3. Germline CDR1 reads LNHNV; CDR2 reads YYDKDF (reference sequence). This CDR3 reads CATSRGQGAINEQFF. The DNA of the CDR3 is TGTGCCACCAGCAGGGGACAGGGGGCGATCAATGAGCAGTTCTTC.

V usage is TRBV19 and J usage is TRBJ2-7; 8 nucleotides align to TRBD1. Germline assignment: CDR1 LNHDA and CDR2 SQIVND (reference sequence). The length of the CDR3 is 14 residues. V trimming: 5 bases; J trimming: 0 bases; junction bases outside the gene matches: 3. The CDR3 protein is CASSPRGPSYEQYF. The CDR3 nucleotides are TGTGCCAGTAGTCCCAGGGGGCCCTCCTACGAGCAGTACTTC.

V gene TRBV28 combines with J gene TRBJ1-2; the D gene is possibly TRBD1 (5 bases). The CDR3 has 13 residues. Trimming took off 3 bases at V and 1 base at J, with 6 bases between the two ends. Germline lookup yields CDR1 MDHEN and CDR2 SYDVKM. The CDR3 reads CASSLQGNYGYTF. DNA for the CDR3: TGTGCCAGCAGTTTGCAGGGTAACTATGGCTACACCTTC.

This clone has just one count. The rearrangement links TRBV30 to TRBJ1-1; tentatively, D is TRBD1 (6 bases). The CDR3 is 13 amino acids. V lost 3 bases, J lost 1 base, and 9 bases lay in between. CDR1 and CDR2 (germline): GTSNPN, SVGIG (reference sequence). The CDR3 spells CAWSQTGNTEAFF. CDR3 sequence (DNA): TGTGCCTGGAGCCAGACAGGGAACACTGAAGCTTTCTTT. The full variable domain, completed using reference TRBV30 and TRBJ1-1, is SQTIHQWPATLVQPVGSPLSLECTVEGTSNPNLYWYRQAAGRGLQLLFYSVGIGQISSEVPQNLSASRPQDRQFILSSKKLLLSDSGFYLCAWSQTGNTEAFFGQGTRLTVV.

This clone was counted once. V gene TRBV1 combines with J gene TRBJ2-7. TRBV1 is a pseudogene locus. The CDR3 covers 13 residues. CDR3 in DNA: TGCACCAGCAGCCACCCAAAAAGGGACGAGCAGTACTTC. The encoded protein is CTSSHPKRDEQYF.

This rearrangement joins TRBV5-1 to TRBJ2-3; the D gene could be TRBD1 or TRBD2 (6 bases each). V lost 5 bases to trimming and J lost 0 bases, with 13 bases between them. In germline, CDR1 is SGHRS, CDR2 YFSETQ. CDR3 length: 15 amino acids. This chain's CDR3 is CASRVGGTSTDTQYF. CDR3 in DNA: TGCGCCAGCAGAGTAGGGGGGACTAGCACAGATACGCAGTATTTT.

The rearrangement uses TRBV5-8 and TRBJ2-7, with 7 bases fitting TRBD1. CDR3 size: 15 residues. Germline trimming cut 4 bases from V and 3 bases from J; bases unmatched to any gene: 10. Germline CDR1 reads SGHTS; CDR2 reads YDEGEE. CDR3 sequence reads: CASSARQGKVYEQYF. CDR3 nucleotide sequence: TGTGCCAGCAGCGCTCGACAGGGTAAAGTCTACGAGCAGTACTTC.

With regard to this clone: Other DNA sequences in the sample encode the same CDR3. The chain combines TRBV5-1 with TRBJ2-2; 9 positions agree with TRBD2. Trimming took 2 bases from V and 1 from J; bases not matched to a gene: 6. The CDR3 extends over 17 amino acids. Germline lookup yields CDR1 SGHRS and CDR2 YFSETQ. Here the CDR3 reads CASSLGPSGENTGELFF. The CDR3 nucleotides are TGCGCCAGCAGCTTAGGGCCTAGCGGGGAGAACACCGGGGAGCTGTTTTTT.

The chain carries TRBV25-1 and TRBJ1-1; D is undetermined. CDR3 length: 11 residues. V lost 4 bases to trimming and J lost 4 bases, with 4 bases between them. Germline-derived CDR1 and CDR2 are MGHDK and SYGVNS. The CDR3 coding sequence is TGTGCCAGCAGTGTCGGCACTGAAGCTTTCTTT. As protein: CASSVGTEAFF. Together with reference TRBV25-1 and TRBJ1-1, the CDR3 gives the full variable domain: EADIYQTPRYLVIGTGKKITLECSQTMGHDKMYWYQQDPGMELHLIHYSYGVNSTEKGDLSSESTVSRIRTEHFPLTLESARPSHTSQYLCASSVGTEAFFGQGTRLTVV.

This clone came up once. The chain recombines TRBV5-1 with TRBJ2-5; D unclear. The closer fit of TRBJ2-7 to the DNA end suggests the J call may be wrong. The CDR3 covers 17 residues. Germline V gene sequence: CDR1 SGHRS, CDR2 YFSETQ. The CDR3 DNA reads as TGCGCCAGCAGCTTGGCCGGTCTTGGGCGGAGCTCCTACGAGCAGTACTTC. Translated, it gives CASSLAGLGRSSYEQYF.

The J gene is TRBJ2-1, the V gene TRBV11-3; no definite D call. This CDR3 has 13 amino acids. CDR1 SGHNT and CDR2 YENEEA come from the germline V gene. The V gene lost 11 bases and the J gene lost 0 bases, with 11 bases spanning the gap. Written as DNA, the CDR3 is TGTGCCGCCAGCGATAGCTCCTACAATGAGCAGTTCTTC. It specifies CAASDSSYNEQFF.

In this sample, this clone turned up a few times. The CDR3 loop reads CASSEQGTENSPLHF. CDR3 bases: TGTGCCAGCAGTGAACAGGGGACGGAAAATTCACCCCTCCACTTT. The chain combines TRBV6-1 with TRBJ1-6; a weak D match, TRBD1 (6 bases). Germline V gene lookup returns CDR1 MNHNS and CDR2 SASEGT. V was trimmed by 2 bases and J by 7 bases, leaving 12 bases between them. This CDR3 spans 15 amino acids.

The genes are TRBV5-4 and TRBJ2-5, with unresolved D. Germline loops: CDR1 SGHNT, CDR2 YYREEE (reference sequence). V was clipped by 0 bases and J by 4 bases, with 10 bases between them. This CDR3 contains 14 residues. CDR3 coding DNA: TGTGCCAGCAGCTTGGAAGGCCCCGGAGAGACCCAGTACTTC. Amino acid sequence: CASSLEGPGETQYF.

The chain links TRBV5-1 to TRBJ2-7; 9 nucleotides align to TRBD2. Losses at the gene ends were 3 bases for V and 0 bases for J; bases not matched to a gene: 7. The V gene's germline CDR1 is SGHRS and CDR2 YFSETQ. The CDR3 is 16 amino acids. Written as DNA, the CDR3 is TGCGCCAGCAGCTCCCGTGGTAGCGGGAGCTCCTACGAGCAGTACTTC. As protein: CASSSRGSGSSYEQYF.

The J gene is TRBJ2-3, the V gene TRBV5-6; D uncertain. Germline V gene lookup returns CDR1 SGHDT and CDR2 YYEEEE. Between the trimmed V and J ends, which lost 0 bases and 1 base, there was a span of 9 bases. The CDR3 is made up of 15 amino acids. The CDR3 is CASSLDLGGTDTQYF. DNA for the CDR3: TGTGCCAGCAGCTTGGACCTGGGTGGCACAGATACGCAGTATTTT.